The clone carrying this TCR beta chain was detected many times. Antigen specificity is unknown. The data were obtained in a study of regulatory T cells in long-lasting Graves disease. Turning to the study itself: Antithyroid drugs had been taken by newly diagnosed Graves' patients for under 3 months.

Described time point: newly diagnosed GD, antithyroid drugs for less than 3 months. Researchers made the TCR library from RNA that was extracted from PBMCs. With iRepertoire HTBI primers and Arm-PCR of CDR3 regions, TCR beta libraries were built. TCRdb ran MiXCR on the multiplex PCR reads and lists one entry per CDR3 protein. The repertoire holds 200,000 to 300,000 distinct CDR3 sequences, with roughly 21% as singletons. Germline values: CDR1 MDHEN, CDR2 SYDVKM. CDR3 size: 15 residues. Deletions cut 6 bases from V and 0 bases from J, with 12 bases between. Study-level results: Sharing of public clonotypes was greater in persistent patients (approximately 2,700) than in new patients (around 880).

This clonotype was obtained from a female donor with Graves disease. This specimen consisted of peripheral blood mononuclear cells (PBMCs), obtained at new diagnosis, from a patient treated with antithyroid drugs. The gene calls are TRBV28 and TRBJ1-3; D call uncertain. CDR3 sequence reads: CASSPPPFSGNTIYF. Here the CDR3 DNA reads TGTGCCAGCAGCCCCCCACCGTTCTCTGGAAACACCATATATTTT.